These 14 T cell receptor beta chains share one sample of origin, sequenced in a study of CD8 T cells in ankylosing spondylitis. No antigen has been identified for these receptors. Findings of the study overall: Blood from ankylosing spondylitis patients appeared to carry a characteristic eight-variant TCR beta motif.

MiXCR, run by TCRdb on the 5' RACE reads, gives a single entry per CDR3 protein. Of 700,000 to 1,000,000 distinct CDR3 sequences in the sample, roughly 10% were seen once. The source material was blood, either unsorted or a sorted T cell fraction (not recorded which). All receptors derive from a male donor with ankylosing spondylitis.

In this sample, this clonotype turned up a few times. CDR3 nucleotides: TGCGCCAGCAGCTCCCCGGGACCAGAGGCTTTCTTT. Protein product: CASSSPGPEAFF. The J gene is TRBJ1-1, the V gene TRBV5-1; TRBD1 is a possible D gene (5 bases). Germline CDR1 reads SGHRS; CDR2 reads YFSETQ. The CDR3 extends over 12 amino acids. V lost 3 bases and J 11 bases, leaving 14 bases between the germline ends.

This clonotype was seen only a few times. CDR3: CASQRGDPNVPGELFF. The CDR3 coding sequence is TGCGCCAGTCAAAGGGGGGACCCGAACGTGCCCGGGGAGCTGTTTTTT. V gene TRBV5-1 combines with J gene TRBJ2-2; D may match TRBD1 or TRBD2 (6 bases each). The CDR3 consists of 16 residues. Trimming removed 8 bases from V and 6 bases from J, with 23 bases in between. Germline CDR1 and CDR2: SGHRS and YFSETQ.

This clonotype was counted only a few times. The J gene is TRBJ2-1, the V gene TRBV7-2; TRBD2 aligns across 12 bases. V was clipped by 8 bases and J by 5 bases; unmatched bases: 7. The germline gives CDR1 SGHTA, CDR2 FQGNSA. The CDR3 is 15 residues long. The CDR3, as DNA: TGTGCCAGCTGTTCTAGCGGGAGGGTGAACAATGAGCAGTTCTTC. Its protein product is CASCSSGRVNNEQFF.

Many counts were recorded for this clonotype. CDR3 region: CSVEVIPGQGHGGELFF. The DNA of the CDR3 is TGCAGCGTTGAAGTCATACCGGGACAGGGGCACGGCGGGGAGCTGTTTTTT. The genes are TRBV29-1 and TRBJ2-2; the match to TRBD1 covers 10 bases. The CDR3 length is 17 residues. With V trimmed by 1 base and J by 7 bases, 12 bases remained unmatched. Looked up from germline, CDR1 is SQVTM and CDR2 is ANQGSEA.

The chain links TRBV7-2 to TRBJ1-2; D gene uncertain. V was clipped by 2 bases and J by 2 bases, with 9 bases between them. From germline, CDR1 is SGHTA and CDR2 FQGNSA. The CDR3 runs to 14 residues. CDR3 protein: CASSLSRRNYGYTF. The CDR3 DNA is TGTGCCAGCAGCTTATCCAGGAGAAACTATGGCTACACCTTC.

This clonotype has a count of ten or more. The V and J genes are TRBV12-3 or TRBV12-4 and TRBJ2-1, with D perhaps assigned TRBD1 or TRBD2 (5 bases each). The CDR3 sequence is 16 residues long. The V end was cut by 5 bases, the J end by 4 bases, with 18 bases between. CDR3 sequence reads: CASSRRLSRVYNEQFF. The CDR3 nucleotides are TGTGCCAGCAGTAGGCGACTAAGCAGGGTTTACAATGAGCAGTTCTTC.

The chain combines TRBV7-2 with TRBJ1-2; no clear D. There are 12 residues in the CDR3. Germline CDR1 and CDR2: SGHTA and FQGNSA. V was cut by 1 base and J by 8 bases, with 8 bases left in between. The CDR3: CASSLDWVGYTF. As DNA, the CDR3 is TGTGCCAGCAGCTTAGATTGGGTCGGCTACACCTTC.

In this sample, this clonotype turned up many times. This chain joins TRBV7-2 and TRBJ2-5, with a weak D call TRBD1 (7 bases). The germline V gene has CDR1 SGHTA and CDR2 FQGNSA. V was clipped by 5 bases and J by 2 bases, with 9 bases between them. The CDR3 covers 13 residues. The CDR3 spells CASSAGQQETQYF. The CDR3 DNA reads TGTGCCAGCAGCGCGGGACAGCAAGAGACCCAGTACTTC.

Here the CDR3 reads CASSAFYNEQFF. In DNA form, the CDR3 reads TGTGCCAGCAGCGCCTTCTACAATGAGCAGTTCTTC. J is TRBJ2-1 and V is TRBV6-2 or TRBV6-3; no clear D. The CDR3 runs 12 residues. V was trimmed by 6 bases and J by 3 bases, leaving 6 bases between them. Germline assignment: CDR1 MNHEY and CDR2 SVGEGT.

For this clonotype: At one end, the junction sequence differs from germline, possibly due to a read error. The chain employs TRBV15 and TRBJ2-7, with D possibly TRBD1 on 5 matching bases. The germline gives CDR1 LNHNV, CDR2 YYDKDF (reference sequence). The CDR3 totals 14 residues. Here the CDR3 reads CATREDRGSSEQYF. The CDR3 DNA follows: TGTGCCACCCGCGAGGATAGGGGTTCCTCCGAGCAGTACTTC.

This sequence joins TRBV20-1 and TRBJ2-7, with D possibly TRBD2 on 5 matching bases. V lost 6 bases and J lost 0, with 15 bases in between. CDR1 is DFQATT and CDR2 is SNEGSKA in the germline V gene (reference sequence). This CDR3 is 14 amino acids long. The CDR3 sequence: CSAMKDSFSYEQYF. The DNA for the CDR3 is TGCAGTGCGATGAAGGACTCCTTCTCCTACGAGCAGTACTTC.

This rearrangement joins TRBV5-1 to TRBJ2-5, with TRBD2 matching 11 bases. Germline V gene lookup returns CDR1 SGHRS and CDR2 YFSETQ. V was clipped by 4 bases and J by 1 base; unmatched bases: 6. This CDR3 comprises 16 residues. In DNA, the CDR3 is TGCGCCAGCAGCATAAGACTAGCGGGGCCCCAAGAGACCCAGTACTTC. It translates to CASSIRLAGPQETQYF.

CDR3 protein: CASSSVAVETQYF. CDR3 sequence (DNA): TGTGCCAGCAGCTCGGTAGCGGTAGAGACCCAGTACTTC. The chain links TRBV11-2 to TRBJ2-5; D might be TRBD2 (6 bases). Germline V gene sequence: CDR1 SGHAT, CDR2 FQNNGV. The CDR3 loop spans 13 amino acids. V lost 4 bases and J 4 bases, leaving 10 bases between the germline ends.

This clonotype showed up many times. The J gene is TRBJ2-6, the V gene TRBV20-1; perhaps TRBD1 as D (5 bases). CDR3 length: 13 amino acids. In germline, CDR1 is DFQATT, CDR2 SNEGSKA (reference sequence). V lost 5 bases and J 4 bases, leaving 9 bases between the germline ends. The DNA of the CDR3 is TGCAGTGCTGGGGCTAACGGGGCCAACGTCCTGACTTTC. Its translation: CSAGANGANVLTF.